The present T cell receptor (beta chain) was sequenced within a study of T cell responses to AZD1222 COVID-19 vaccine. Overall study findings and caveats: Reportedly, close to half of spike-specific TCRs are directed against unmutated variant regions. Baseline seropositivity occurred in only a handful of AZD1222 recipients. The donor cohort was predominantly white British with a female majority, and clonal diversity may have been underestimated.

The germline gives CDR1 MDHEN, CDR2 SYDVKM. Trimming took 3 bases from V and 7 from J, leaving 12 bases between them. CDR3 size: 14 residues. Pooled samples include second doses given at about 4 or 12 weeks. Sequencing was performed with immunoSEQ multiplex PCR; in TCRdb, only in-frame clones are kept and a portion is missing. The table shows 150,000 to 200,000 clones, with about 92% occurring only once. A word on this clone: Its cognate antigen is unknown.

The source was peripheral blood, collected 28 days after the second AZD1222 dose. The TCR comes from an adult who received the AZD1222 COVID-19 vaccine. The chain joins TRBV28 to TRBJ1-4; unclear D gene. The CDR3 region is CASSLSGGGEKLFF. The DNA of the CDR3 is TGTGCCAGCAGTTTGTCAGGTGGTGGTGAAAAACTGTTTTTT.